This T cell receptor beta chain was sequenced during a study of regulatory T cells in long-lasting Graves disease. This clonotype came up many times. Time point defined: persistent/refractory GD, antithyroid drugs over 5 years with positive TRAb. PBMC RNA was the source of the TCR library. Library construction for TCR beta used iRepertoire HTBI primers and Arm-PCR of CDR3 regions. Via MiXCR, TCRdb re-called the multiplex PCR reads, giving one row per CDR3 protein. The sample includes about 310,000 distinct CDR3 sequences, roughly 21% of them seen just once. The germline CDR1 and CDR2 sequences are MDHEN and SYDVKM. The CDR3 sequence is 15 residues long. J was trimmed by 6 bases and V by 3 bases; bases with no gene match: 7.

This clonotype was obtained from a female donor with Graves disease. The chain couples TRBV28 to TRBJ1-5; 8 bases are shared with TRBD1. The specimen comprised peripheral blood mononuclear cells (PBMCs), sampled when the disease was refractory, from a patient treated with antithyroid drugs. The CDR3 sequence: CASSLVARGRQPQHF. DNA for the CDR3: TGTGCCAGCAGTTTGGTGGCCAGGGGGCGTCAGCCCCAGCATTTT.